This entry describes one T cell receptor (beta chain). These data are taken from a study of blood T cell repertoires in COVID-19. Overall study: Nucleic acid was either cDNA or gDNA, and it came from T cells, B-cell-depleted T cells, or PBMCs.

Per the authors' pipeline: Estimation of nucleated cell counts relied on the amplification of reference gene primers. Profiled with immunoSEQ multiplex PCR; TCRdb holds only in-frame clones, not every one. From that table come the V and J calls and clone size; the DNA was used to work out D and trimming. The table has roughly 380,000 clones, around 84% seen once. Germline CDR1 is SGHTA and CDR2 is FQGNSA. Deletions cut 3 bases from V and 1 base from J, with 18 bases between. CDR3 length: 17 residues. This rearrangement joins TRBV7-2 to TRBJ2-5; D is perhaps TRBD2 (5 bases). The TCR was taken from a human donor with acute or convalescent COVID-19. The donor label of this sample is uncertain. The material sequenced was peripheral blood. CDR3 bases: TGTGCCAGCAGCTTCAGGCCAAATCGGGATTTCCAAGAGACCCAGTACTTC. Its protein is CASSFRPNRDFQETQYF. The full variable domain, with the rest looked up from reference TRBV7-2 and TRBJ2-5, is GAGVSQSPSNKVTEKGKDVELRCDPISGHTALYWYRQSLGQGLEFLIYFQGNSAPDKSGLPSDRFSAERTGGSVSTLTIQRTQQEDSAVYLCASSFRPNRDFQETQYFGPGTRLLVL.